The clone carrying this T cell receptor beta chain was counted between two and nine times. The J segment lost 2 bases and the V segment lost 2 bases, leaving 1 base of the junction unmatched. This CDR3 has 14 residues. Germline V gives CDR1 LNHNV, CDR2 YYDKDF (reference sequence). TCRdb reprocessed the 5' RACE reads via MiXCR and lists one record per CDR3 protein. The sample lists 620,000 or so distinct CDR3 sequences; roughly an eighth were seen once. The record originates from a study of T cells after yellow fever vaccination. The material sequenced was PBMCs, taken on the day of the yellow fever booster vaccination. The rearrangement links TRBV15 to TRBJ2-7, with TRBD2 matching over 9 bases. The TCR was taken from a man aged 30 to 39 who received the YFV17D yellow fever vaccine. CDR3 bases: TGTGCCACCAGCAGACTAGCGGGAACCTACGAGCAGTACTTC. This sequence encodes CATSRLAGTYEQYF. Looking up the rest from reference TRBV15 and TRBJ2-7 gives the full variable domain: DAMVIQNPRYQVTQFGKPVTLSCSQTLNHNVMYWYQQKSSQAPKLLFHYYDKDFNNEADTPDNFQSRRPNTSFCFLDIRSPGLGDTAMYLCATSRLAGTYEQYFGPGTRLTVT.